These T cell receptor beta chains were read from a single sample in a study of human T cells and chemical hapten exposure. TCRdb ran MiXCR on the RACE reads and lists one entry per CDR3 protein. Of roughly 140,000 distinct CDR3 sequences listed, 10% to 15% are singletons. Sequenced here: whole blood, sampled in connection with sensitization to the hapten diphenylcyclopropenone (DPC). The receptors were gathered from a woman aged 45-65 years with alopecia areata. Some clones in this sample may be carry-over from other donors' samples. The CDR3 runs from the conserved cysteine through the conserved F or W. Each record gives: J gene, V gene, clone size, D gene, CDR3 protein, CDR3 DNA. The D gene is left open where the match is weak. Size is stated for part of the rows, as once, few or many counts, or as a class when the clone is expanded.

TRBJ2-5 | TRBV6-2/TRBV6-3 | - | - | CASSYSPAMETQYF | TGTGCCAGCAGTTACTCGCCAGCCATGGAGACCCAGTACTTC
TRBJ2-1 | TRBV28 | few | - | CASRLASWNEQFF | TGTGCCAGCAGGTTGGCTAGTTGGAATGAGCAGTTCTTC
TRBJ1-1 | TRBV7-9 | few | - | CASSLVGSQNTEAFF | TGTGCCAGCAGCTTAGTGGGCAGCCAGAACACTGAAGCTTTCTTT
TRBJ1-1 | TRBV7-9 | few | - | CASRISSGEAFF | TGTGCCAGCAGGATCTCTTCCGGTGAAGCTTTCTTT
TRBJ2-2 | TRBV5-1 | - | - | CASSPGRVDTGELFF | TGCGCCAGCTCCCCCGGCAGGGTGGACACCGGGGAGCTGTTTTTT
TRBJ1-5 | TRBV28 | many | - | CASGVLGFRDQPQHF | TGTGCCAGCGGAGTTTTGGGTTTTAGAGATCAGCCCCAGCATTTT
TRBJ2-3 | TRBV11-2 | few | - | CASSQEGRRRDTQYF | TGTGCCAGCAGCCAGGAGGGGCGGCGGAGAGATACGCAGTATTTT
TRBJ2-3 | TRBV28 | - | TRBD1 | CASSLRTGFSTDTQYF | TGTGCCAGCAGTCTAAGGACAGGTTTTAGCACAGATACGCAGTATTTT
TRBJ2-5 | TRBV2 | few | - | CASSALVSQYF | TGTGCCAGCAGCGCTTTAGTCTCCCAGTACTTC
TRBJ2-1 | TRBV11-2 | - | TRBD1 | CASSQGASVNEQFF | TGTGCCAGCAGCCAGGGGGCGTCCGTCAATGAGCAGTTCTTC
TRBJ2-1 | TRBV18 | - | TRBD2 | CASSPQAGLNEQFF | TGTGCCAGCTCACCGCAAGCGGGGCTCAATGAGCAGTTCTTC
TRBJ2-1 | TRBV7-9 | few | - | CASSPDEGVHYNEQFF | TGTGCCAGCAGCCCAGACGAGGGAGTCCACTACAATGAGCAGTTCTTC
TRBJ1-2 | TRBV29-1 | few | - | CSVDQTGQLGYTF | TGCAGCGTCGATCAGACAGGTCAATTAGGCTACACCTTC
TRBJ1-6 | TRBV3-1 | many | - | CASRARPGEGSYNSPLHF | TGTGCCAGCAGAGCGAGACCAGGGGAAGGCTCCTATAATTCACCCCTCCACTTT
TRBJ2-5 | TRBV6-6 | many | TRBD2 | CASSSIAGVETQYF | TGTGCCAGCAGCTCGATAGCGGGAGTAGAGACCCAGTACTTC
TRBJ2-1 | TRBV25-1 | few | TRBD1 | CASSVGQGAGQFF | TGTGCCAGCAGTGTTGGACAGGGGGCTGGGCAGTTCTTC
TRBJ1-3 | TRBV12-3/TRBV12-4 | few | TRBD1 | CASSSPGQPSSGNTIYF | TGTGCCAGCAGCTCTCCGGGACAGCCGAGCTCTGGAAACACCATATATTTT
TRBJ2-1 | TRBV29-1 | few | - | CSVVRTPEEQFF | TGCAGCGTTGTGAGGACCCCTGAAGAGCAGTTCTTC
TRBJ1-5 | TRBV2 | few | - | CASRGTLLSNQPQHF | TGTGCCAGCAGGGGGACCCTACTAAGCAATCAGCCCCAGCATTTT